This T cell receptor (beta chain) was recovered during a study of shared clonotypes between healthy human individuals. Assay: immunoSEQ multiplex PCR; the TCRdb copy retains only in-frame clones and omits some. The sample lists millions of clones, roughly 94% occurring once. This CDR3 spans 13 amino acids. CDR1 and CDR2 (germline): PRHDT, FYEKMQ (reference sequence). Concerning this clone itself: The antigen is not known. One junction end disagrees with the germline gene, perhaps due to a read error.

The healthy adult donors were HIV-negative and reported no recent acute infections or vaccinations. Overall study findings and caveats: The study drew on few donors, limiting represented genetic and exposure-history diversity.

Material: naive CD4+ T cells sorted from blood. Subset meaning: CD45RA+ positively selected. The TCR sequence derives from a man aged 18 to 35 in good health. The chain joins TRBV13 to TRBJ2-3; 10 nucleotides align to TRBD1. This CDR3 is CASSLTPGQGMNF. The CDR3 bases are TGTGCCAGCAGCTTGACGCCGGGACAGGGGATGAATTTT. The variable domain in full, completed from reference TRBV13 and TRBJ2-3, reads AAGVIQSPRHLIKEKRETATLKCYPIPRHDTVYWYQQGPGQDPQFLISFYEKMQSDKGSIPDRFSAQQFSDYHSELNMSSLELGDSALYFCASSLTPGQGMNFGPGTRLTVL.